The 16 T cell receptor beta chains below come from one sample, sequenced in a study of Graves' ophthalmopathy and Graves' hyperthyroidism. Amplification of the TCR beta CDR3 regions used RNA transcripts (as template). HTBI primers were used in a first-round RT-PCR, which preceded a second-round multiplex PCR. TCRdb independently ran MiXCR on the multiplex PCR reads; one entry per CDR3 protein. The table shows almost 400,000 distinct CDR3 sequences, with around 16% occurring only once. What was sequenced was peripheral blood. The source of these receptors is a woman younger than 35 with Graves' ophthalmopathy.

The gene calls are TRBV6-2 or TRBV6-3 and TRBJ1-1; tentative D call: TRBD1 (6 bases). The CDR3 spans 15 residues. V lost 6 bases, J lost 3 bases, and 17 bases lay in between. In germline, CDR1 is MNHEY, CDR2 SVGEGT. In DNA, the CDR3 is TGTGCCAGCAGCCGAAAACAGGGTTTGGACACTGAAGCTTTCTTT. It translates to CASSRKQGLDTEAFF.

This clonotype was seen at least ten times. The chain uses TRBV7-2 and TRBJ2-7; tentatively, D is TRBD1 (6 bases). The CDR3 is 14 residues long. Looked up from germline, CDR1 is SGHTA and CDR2 is FQGNSA. The V end was cut by 4 bases, the J end by 5 bases, with 15 bases between. CDR3 bases: TGTGCCAGCAGCTCCTCAGGGGCTCTCGACGAGCAGTACTTC. Its protein is CASSSSGALDEQYF.

The genes are TRBV30 and TRBJ2-2; D remains ambiguous. Between the trimmed V and J ends, which lost 1 base and 2 bases, there was a span of 11 bases. The CDR3 consists of 15 residues. CDR1 is GTSNPN, CDR2 SVGIG, per germline (reference sequence). CDR3 sequence: CAWSAGDRNTGELFF. The CDR3 DNA is TGTGCCTGGAGTGCGGGTGACCGAAACACCGGGGAGCTGTTTTTT.

This clonotype was observed at least ten times. This sequence joins TRBV5-1 and TRBJ2-2; D unresolved. The CDR3 is 13 amino acids. Germline CDR1 and CDR2: SGHRS and YFSETQ. The V and J ends lost 1 base and 7 bases respectively, with 8 bases between them. The CDR3 nucleotides are TGCGCCAGCAGCTTGAGGGATCTCGGGGAGCTGTTTTTT. Protein sequence: CASSLRDLGELFF.

This clonotype was detected ten times or more. This rearrangement joins TRBV7-2 to TRBJ2-7, with D perhaps being TRBD1 or TRBD2 (7 bases each). Per the germline V gene, CDR1 is SGHTA and CDR2 is FQGNSA. V lost 6 bases and J lost 3, with 15 bases in between. The CDR3 length is 14 residues. CDR3 sequence reads: CASRPGGTVYEQYF. CDR3 in DNA: TGTGCCAGCAGACCCGGGGGGACAGTCTACGAGCAGTACTTC.

This clonotype was detected many times. The chain is built from TRBV12-3 or TRBV12-4 and TRBJ2-6; D may be TRBD1 (6 bases). This CDR3 region has 16 residues. V shed 0 bases and J shed 4 bases, with 10 bases lying between them. CDR3: CASSLAPGAGANVLTF. The CDR3, as DNA: TGTGCCAGCAGTTTAGCGCCAGGGGCCGGGGCCAACGTCCTGACTTTC.

This clonotype appeared many times. This sequence joins TRBV25-1 and TRBJ1-4; no reliable D call. There are 11 residues in the CDR3. V shed 5 bases and J shed 7 bases, with 5 bases lying between them. The germline CDR1 and CDR2 sequences are MGHDK and SYGVNS. The CDR3 region is CASSRFEKLFF. In nucleotides, the CDR3 is TGTGCCAGCAGTAGGTTTGAAAAACTGTTTTTT.

This clonotype was counted at least ten times. The gene calls are TRBV11-1 and TRBJ1-5; D not certain. Germline assignment: CDR1 SGHAT and CDR2 FQDESV (reference sequence). Between the trimmed V and J ends, which lost 5 bases and 4 bases, there was a span of 12 bases. CDR3 length: 14 residues. CDR3 sequence reads: CASSPNGGNQPQHF. The CDR3 DNA sequence: TGTGCCAGCAGCCCGAATGGAGGGAATCAGCCCCAGCATTTT.

In its sample, this clonotype was seen many times. This chain connects TRBV20-1 to TRBJ2-7; D is unresolved. This CDR3 comprises 17 residues. Trimming took 0 bases from V and 0 from J, leaving 18 bases between them. CDR1 is DFQATT and CDR2 is SNEGSKA in the germline V gene (reference sequence). CDR3: CSARDPTHAGSSYEQYF. Written as DNA, the CDR3 is TGCAGTGCTAGAGATCCCACACATGCTGGAAGCTCCTACGAGCAGTACTTC.

In this sample, this clonotype turned up many times. This sequence joins TRBV30 and TRBJ2-4; 8 nucleotides agree with TRBD2. Trimming removed 2 bases from V and 6 bases from J; junction bases left unmatched: 6. The CDR3 totals 14 residues. Germline CDR1 GTSNPN, CDR2 SVGIG (reference sequence). The CDR3 loop is CAWSLGLAGNIQYF. The CDR3, as DNA: TGTGCCTGGAGTTTAGGGCTAGCGGGAAACATTCAGTACTTC.

A word on this clonotype: Possible read error: a much larger clone is one base away. This chain links TRBV12-3 or TRBV12-4 with TRBJ1-2, with a tentative D call TRBD1 (6 bases). The ends were cut back, 4 bases at V and 3 bases at J, with 9 bases in the middle. CDR3 size: 13 residues. CDR3 nucleotide sequence: TGTGCCAGCAGTTGGGACACCTACTATGGCTACACCTTC. This translates into CASSWDTYYGYTF.

There are many counts of this clonotype. V gene TRBV20-1 combines with J gene TRBJ2-5; 7 positions match TRBD2. The CDR3 extends over 13 amino acids. The V gene's germline CDR1 is DFQATT and CDR2 SNEGSKA (reference sequence). Trimming took 6 bases from V and 1 from J; bases not matched to a gene: 5. The CDR3 DNA reads TGCAGTGCCGTGGGACTATTCCAAGAGACCCAGTACTTC. Encoded protein: CSAVGLFQETQYF.

J is TRBJ2-7 and V is TRBV6-2 or TRBV6-3, with TRBD2 identical over 7 bases. CDR1 is MNHEY, CDR2 SVGEGT, per germline. The CDR3 consists of 14 residues. With V trimmed by 6 bases and J by 2 bases, 7 bases remained unmatched. CDR3 residues: CASSLLAPTYEQYF. The CDR3 coding sequence is TGTGCCAGCAGCCTACTAGCGCCAACCTACGAGCAGTACTTC.

In this sample, this clonotype turned up many times. The chain employs TRBV28 and TRBJ2-2; no definite D call. The length of the CDR3 is 12 residues. The germline V gene encodes CDR1 MDHEN and CDR2 SYDVKM. Deletions cut 7 bases from V and 1 base from J, with 4 bases between. This CDR3 is CASKENTGELFF. The CDR3 DNA reads as TGTGCCAGCAAGGAGAACACCGGGGAGCTGTTTTTT.

A remark on this clonotype: This may come from a read error, since a much larger clone is one base off. This chain joins TRBV27 and TRBJ2-4; TRBD2 aligns across 9 bases. The CDR3 is 16 amino acids. V was pared by 9 bases and J by 5 bases, with 14 bases of the junction left unmatched. The germline V gene encodes CDR1 MNHEY and CDR2 SMNVEV (reference sequence). The CDR3 DNA reads as TGTGCCAGAAGCCTCTTATCGCGGGGGGGGGAAAACATTCAGTACTTC. This gives the protein CARSLLSRGGENIQYF.

This clonotype has a single count. The chain employs TRBV6-5 and TRBJ2-5; 9 bases match TRBD1. V trimming: 0 bases; J trimming: 5 bases; junction bases outside the gene matches: 4. The CDR3 is 15 amino acids. Germline assignment: CDR1 MNHEY and CDR2 SVGAGI. DNA for the CDR3: TGTGCCAGCAGTTACTCCGGACAGGGGAAGGAGACCCAGTACTTC. Amino acid sequence: CASSYSGQGKETQYF.